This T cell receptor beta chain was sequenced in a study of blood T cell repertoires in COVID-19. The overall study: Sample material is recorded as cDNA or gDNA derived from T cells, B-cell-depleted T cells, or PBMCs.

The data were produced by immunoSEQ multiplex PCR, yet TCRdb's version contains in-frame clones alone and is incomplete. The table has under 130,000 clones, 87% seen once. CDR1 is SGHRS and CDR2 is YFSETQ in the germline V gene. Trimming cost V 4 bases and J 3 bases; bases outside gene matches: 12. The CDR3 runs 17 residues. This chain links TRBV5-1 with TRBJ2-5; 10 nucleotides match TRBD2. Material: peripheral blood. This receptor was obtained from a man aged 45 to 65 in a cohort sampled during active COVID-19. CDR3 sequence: CASSPGLAGGREETQYF. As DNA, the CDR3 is TGCGCCAGCAGCCCGGGGTTAGCGGGGGGCCGAGAAGAGACCCAGTACTTC.